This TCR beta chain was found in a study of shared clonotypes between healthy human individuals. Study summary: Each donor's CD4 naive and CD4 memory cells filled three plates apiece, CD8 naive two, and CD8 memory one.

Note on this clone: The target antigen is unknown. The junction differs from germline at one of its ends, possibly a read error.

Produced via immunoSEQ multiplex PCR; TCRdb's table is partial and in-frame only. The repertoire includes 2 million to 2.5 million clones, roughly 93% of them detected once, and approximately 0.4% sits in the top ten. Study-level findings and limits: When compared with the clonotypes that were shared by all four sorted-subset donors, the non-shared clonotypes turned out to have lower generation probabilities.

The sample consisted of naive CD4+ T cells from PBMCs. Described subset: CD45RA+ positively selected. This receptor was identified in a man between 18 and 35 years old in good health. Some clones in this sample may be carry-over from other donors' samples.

The CDR3 coding sequence is TGTGCCAGCAGCGGGTACGGAGAATTC. It translates to CASSGYGEF. J is TRBJ2-7 and V is TRBV7-6; D remains unclear. The germline V gene encodes CDR1 SGHVS and CDR2 FNYEAQ. This CDR3 has 9 amino acids.